The following is a TCR beta chain sequence with its context. This specimen belongs to a study of blood T cell repertoires in COVID-19. Background on the study: Both acute and convalescent COVID-19 samples were obtained from the United States, Italy and Spain. PBMCs, B-cell-depleted T cells, or T cells were the source of the cDNA or gDNA that made up the material.

Trimming cost V 2 bases and J 4 bases, with 8 bases left between them. The germline V gene encodes CDR1 WSHSY and CDR2 SAAADI. This CDR3 spans 13 amino acids. Under the authors' procedure: For nucleated cells, counts were estimated from reference gene primer amplification. TCRdb's table, derived via immunoSEQ multiplex PCR, lists solely in-frame clones and lacks some. Clonal size and the V and J genes are those of that table, whereas D and trimming came from the DNA. The table includes around 260,000 clones, roughly 91% detected once. This receptor was identified in a man between 25 and 39 years old with acute or convalescent COVID-19. Sequenced: peripheral blood. The chain is built from TRBV10-2 and TRBJ1-2; D might be TRBD1 (5 bases). CDR3 coding DNA: TGCGCCAGCAGTGAGGACAGTCGCTATGGCTACACCTTC. The encoded protein is CASSEDSRYGYTF.